This T cell receptor beta chain was obtained from a study of blood T cell repertoires in COVID-19. About the study: Researchers got acute and convalescent COVID-19 samples from the United States, Italy and Spain. From T cells, B-cell-depleted T cells, or PBMCs came the material, which was cDNA or gDNA.

Germline assignment: CDR1 GTSNPN and CDR2 SVGIG (reference sequence). V was trimmed by 0 bases and J by 8 bases, leaving 10 bases between them. The CDR3 contains 13 residues. Methods used by the authors: Reference gene primer amplification yielded estimated nucleated cell counts. The protocol was immunoSEQ multiplex PCR, while the TCRdb copy is restricted to in-frame clones and leaves out a portion. V and J calls and clone size are as listed in that table; D and trimming were resolved from the DNA. Of approximately 130,000 clones in the sample, roughly nine tenths were seen once. What was sequenced was peripheral blood. The V gene is TRBV30, the J gene TRBJ1-4, with a possible D match to TRBD1 (5 bases). The clonotype was recovered from a man aged 70-80 years with active or convalescent COVID-19. CDR3 sequence (DNA): TGTGCCTGGAGTGTATGGGGGGAGGAAAAACTGTTTTTT. It is translated as CAWSVWGEEKLFF.